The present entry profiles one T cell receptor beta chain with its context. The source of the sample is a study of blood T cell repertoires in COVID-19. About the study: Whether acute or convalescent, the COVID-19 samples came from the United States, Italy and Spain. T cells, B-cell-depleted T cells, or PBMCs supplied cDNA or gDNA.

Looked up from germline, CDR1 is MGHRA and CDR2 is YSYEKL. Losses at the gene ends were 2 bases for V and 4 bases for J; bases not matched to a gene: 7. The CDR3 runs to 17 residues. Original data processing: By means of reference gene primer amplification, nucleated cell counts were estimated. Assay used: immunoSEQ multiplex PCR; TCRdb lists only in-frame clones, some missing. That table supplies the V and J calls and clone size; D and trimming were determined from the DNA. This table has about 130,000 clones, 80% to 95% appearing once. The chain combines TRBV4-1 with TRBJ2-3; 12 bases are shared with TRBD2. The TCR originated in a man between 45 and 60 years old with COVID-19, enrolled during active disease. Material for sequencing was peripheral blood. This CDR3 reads CASSQPKTSGRPDTQYF. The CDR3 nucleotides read TGCGCCAGCAGCCAACCGAAGACTAGCGGGAGACCAGATACGCAGTATTTT.